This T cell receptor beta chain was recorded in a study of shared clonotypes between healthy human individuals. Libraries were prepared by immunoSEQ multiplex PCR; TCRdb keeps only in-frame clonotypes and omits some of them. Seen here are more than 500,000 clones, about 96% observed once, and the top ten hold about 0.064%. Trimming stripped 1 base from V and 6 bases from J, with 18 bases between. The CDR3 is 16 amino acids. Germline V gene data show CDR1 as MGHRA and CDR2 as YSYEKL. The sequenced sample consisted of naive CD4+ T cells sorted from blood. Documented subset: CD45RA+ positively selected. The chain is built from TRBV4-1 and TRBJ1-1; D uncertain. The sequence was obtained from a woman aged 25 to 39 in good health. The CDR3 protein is CASSQGGARKRPEAFF. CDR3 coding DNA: TGCGCCAGCAGCCAAGGTGGAGCAAGAAAGCGCCCTGAAGCTTTCTTT.